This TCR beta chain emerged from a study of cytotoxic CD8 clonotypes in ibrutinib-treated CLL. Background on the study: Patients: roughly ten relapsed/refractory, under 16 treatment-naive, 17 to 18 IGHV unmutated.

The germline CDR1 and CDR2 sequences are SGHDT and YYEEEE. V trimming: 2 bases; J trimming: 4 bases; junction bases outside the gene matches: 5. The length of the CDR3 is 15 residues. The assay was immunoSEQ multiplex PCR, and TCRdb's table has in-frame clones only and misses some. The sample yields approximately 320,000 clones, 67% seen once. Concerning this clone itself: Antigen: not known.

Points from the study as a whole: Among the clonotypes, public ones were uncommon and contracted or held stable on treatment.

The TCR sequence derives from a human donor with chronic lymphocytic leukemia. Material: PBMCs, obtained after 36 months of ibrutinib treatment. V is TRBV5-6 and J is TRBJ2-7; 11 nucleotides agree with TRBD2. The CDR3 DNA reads TGTGCCAGCAGCTTTCCCACTAGCGGGAGATACGAGCAGTACTTC. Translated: CASSFPTSGRYEQYF.